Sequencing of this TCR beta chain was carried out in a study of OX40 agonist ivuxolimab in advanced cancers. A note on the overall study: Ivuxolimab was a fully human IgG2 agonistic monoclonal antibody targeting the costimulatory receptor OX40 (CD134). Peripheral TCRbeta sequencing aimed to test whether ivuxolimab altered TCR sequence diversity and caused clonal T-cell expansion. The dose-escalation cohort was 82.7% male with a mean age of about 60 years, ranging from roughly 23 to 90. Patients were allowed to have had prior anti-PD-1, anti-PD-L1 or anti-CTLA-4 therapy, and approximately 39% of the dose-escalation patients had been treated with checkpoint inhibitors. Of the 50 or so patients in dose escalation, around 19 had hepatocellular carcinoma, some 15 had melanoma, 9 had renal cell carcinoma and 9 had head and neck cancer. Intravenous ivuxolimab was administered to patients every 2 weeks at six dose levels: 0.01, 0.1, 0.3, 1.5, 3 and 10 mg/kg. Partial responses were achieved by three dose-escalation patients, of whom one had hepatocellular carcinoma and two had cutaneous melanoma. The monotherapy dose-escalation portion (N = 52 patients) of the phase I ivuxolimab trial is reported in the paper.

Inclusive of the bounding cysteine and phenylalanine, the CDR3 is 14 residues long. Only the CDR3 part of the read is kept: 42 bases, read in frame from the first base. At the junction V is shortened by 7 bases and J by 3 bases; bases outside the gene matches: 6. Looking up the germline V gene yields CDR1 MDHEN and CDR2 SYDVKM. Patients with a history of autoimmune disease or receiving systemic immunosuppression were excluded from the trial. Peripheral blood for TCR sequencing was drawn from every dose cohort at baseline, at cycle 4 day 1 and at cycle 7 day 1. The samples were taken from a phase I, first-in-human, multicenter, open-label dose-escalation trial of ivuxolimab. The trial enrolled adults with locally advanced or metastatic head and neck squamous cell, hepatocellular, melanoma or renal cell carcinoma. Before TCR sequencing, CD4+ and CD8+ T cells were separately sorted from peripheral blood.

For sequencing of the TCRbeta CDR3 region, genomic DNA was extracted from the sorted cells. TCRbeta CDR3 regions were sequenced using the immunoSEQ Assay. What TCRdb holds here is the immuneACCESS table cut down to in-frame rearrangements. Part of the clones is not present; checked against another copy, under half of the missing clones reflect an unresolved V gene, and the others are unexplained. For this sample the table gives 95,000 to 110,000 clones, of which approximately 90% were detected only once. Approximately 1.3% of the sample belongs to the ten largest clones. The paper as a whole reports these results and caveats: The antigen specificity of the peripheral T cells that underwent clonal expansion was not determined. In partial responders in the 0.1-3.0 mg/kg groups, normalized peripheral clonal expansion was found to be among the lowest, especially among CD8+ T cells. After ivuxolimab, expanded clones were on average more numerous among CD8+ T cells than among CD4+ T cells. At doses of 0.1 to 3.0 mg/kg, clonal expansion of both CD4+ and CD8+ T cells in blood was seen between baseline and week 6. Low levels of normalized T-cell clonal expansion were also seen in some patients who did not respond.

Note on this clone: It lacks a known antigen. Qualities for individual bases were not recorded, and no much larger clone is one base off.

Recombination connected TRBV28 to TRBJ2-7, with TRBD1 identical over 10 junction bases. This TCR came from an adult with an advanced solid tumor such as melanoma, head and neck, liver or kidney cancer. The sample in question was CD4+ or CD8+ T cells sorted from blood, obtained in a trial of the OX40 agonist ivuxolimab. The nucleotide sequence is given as TGTGCCAGCACCTCCGGGACAGGGGTCTACGAGCAGTACTTC. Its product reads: CASTSGTGVYEQYF.